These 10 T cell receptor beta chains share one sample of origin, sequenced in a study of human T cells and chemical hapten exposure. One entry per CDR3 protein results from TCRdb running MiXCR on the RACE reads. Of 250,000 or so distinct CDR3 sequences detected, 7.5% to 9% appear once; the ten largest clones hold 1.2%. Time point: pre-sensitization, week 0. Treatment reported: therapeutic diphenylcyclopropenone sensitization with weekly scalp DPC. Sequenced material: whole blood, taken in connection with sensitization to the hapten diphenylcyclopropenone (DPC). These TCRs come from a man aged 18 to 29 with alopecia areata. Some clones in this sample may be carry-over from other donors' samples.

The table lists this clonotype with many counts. The CDR3 DNA sequence: TGTGCCAGCAGCCAAGATTCCGCCAGGGTCTACGAGCAGTACTTC. The encoded protein is CASSQDSARVYEQYF. This rearrangement joins TRBV4-2 to TRBJ2-7, with a possible D match to TRBD1 (5 bases). Germline CDR1 is LGHNA and CDR2 is YNFKEQ. Trimming stripped 0 bases from V and 3 bases from J, with 12 bases between. CDR3 length: 15 residues.

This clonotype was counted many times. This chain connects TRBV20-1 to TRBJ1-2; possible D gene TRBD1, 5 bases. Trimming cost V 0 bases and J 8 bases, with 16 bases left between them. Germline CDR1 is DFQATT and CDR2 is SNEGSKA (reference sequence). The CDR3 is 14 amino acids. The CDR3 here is CSAREAEGVGGYTF. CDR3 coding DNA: TGCAGTGCTAGAGAAGCGGAAGGGGTAGGAGGCTACACCTTC.

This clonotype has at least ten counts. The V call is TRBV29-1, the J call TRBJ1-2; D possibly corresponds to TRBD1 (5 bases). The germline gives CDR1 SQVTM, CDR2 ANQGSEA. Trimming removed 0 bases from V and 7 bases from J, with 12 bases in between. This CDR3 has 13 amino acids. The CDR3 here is CSVEDRVVRGYTF. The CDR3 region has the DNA TGCAGCGTTGAAGACAGGGTTGTTCGTGGCTACACCTTC.

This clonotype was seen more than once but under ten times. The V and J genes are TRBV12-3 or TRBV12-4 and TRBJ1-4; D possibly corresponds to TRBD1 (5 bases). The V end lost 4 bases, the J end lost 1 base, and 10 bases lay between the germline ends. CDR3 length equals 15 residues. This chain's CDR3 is CASSYWRGTNEKLFF. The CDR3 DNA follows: TGTGCCAGCAGTTATTGGAGGGGAACTAATGAAAAACTGTTTTTT.

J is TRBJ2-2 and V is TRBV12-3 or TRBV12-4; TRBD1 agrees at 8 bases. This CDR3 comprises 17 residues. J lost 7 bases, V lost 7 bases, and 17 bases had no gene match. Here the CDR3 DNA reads TGTGCCAGCACTCCCAGGGGGCAGGGGACGCGAGACGGGGAGCTGTTTTTT. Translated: CASTPRGQGTRDGELFF.

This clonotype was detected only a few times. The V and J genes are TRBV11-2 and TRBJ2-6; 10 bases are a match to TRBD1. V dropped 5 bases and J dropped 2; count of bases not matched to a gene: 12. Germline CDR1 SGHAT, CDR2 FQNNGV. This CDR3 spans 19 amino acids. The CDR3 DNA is TGTGCCAGCAGCCTAACTGGAAGGGACAGGGGCACTGGGGCCAACGTCCTGACTTTC. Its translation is CASSLTGRDRGTGANVLTF. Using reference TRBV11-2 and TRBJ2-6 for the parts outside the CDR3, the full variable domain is EAGVAQSPRYKIIEKRQSVAFWCNPISGHATLYWYQQILGQGPKLLIQFQNNGVVDDSQLPKDRFSAERLKGVDSTLKIQPAKLEDSAVYLCASSLTGRDRGTGANVLTFGAGSRLTVL.

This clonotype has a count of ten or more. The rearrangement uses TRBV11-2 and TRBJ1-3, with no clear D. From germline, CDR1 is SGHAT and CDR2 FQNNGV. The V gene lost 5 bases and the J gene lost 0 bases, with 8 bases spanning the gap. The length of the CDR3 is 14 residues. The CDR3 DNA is TGTGCCAGCAGCGCTGGAGTCTCTGGAAACACCATATATTTT. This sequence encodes CASSAGVSGNTIYF.

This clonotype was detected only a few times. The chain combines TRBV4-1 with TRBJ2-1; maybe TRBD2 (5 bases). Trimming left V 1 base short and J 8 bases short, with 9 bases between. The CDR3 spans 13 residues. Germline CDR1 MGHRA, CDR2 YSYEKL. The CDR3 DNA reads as TGCGCCAGCAGCCAAGTTAGCGTGGATGAGCAGTTCTTC. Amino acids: CASSQVSVDEQFF.

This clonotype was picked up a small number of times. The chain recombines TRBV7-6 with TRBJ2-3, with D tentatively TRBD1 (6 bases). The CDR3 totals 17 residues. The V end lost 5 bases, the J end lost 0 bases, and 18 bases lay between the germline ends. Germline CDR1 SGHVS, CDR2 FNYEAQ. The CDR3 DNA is TGTGCCAGCAGCCCCCTACAGGGAACCTTTAGCACAGATACGCAGTATTTT. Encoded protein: CASSPLQGTFSTDTQYF.

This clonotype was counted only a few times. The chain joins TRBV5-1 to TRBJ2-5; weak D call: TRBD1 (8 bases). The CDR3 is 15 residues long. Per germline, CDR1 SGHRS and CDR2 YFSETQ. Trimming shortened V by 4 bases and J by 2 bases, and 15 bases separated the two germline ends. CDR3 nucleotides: TGCGCCAGCAGCAGGACAGGGAGGGCGCAAGAGACCCAGTACTTC. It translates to CASSRTGRAQETQYF. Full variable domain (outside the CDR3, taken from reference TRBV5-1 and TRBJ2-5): KAGVTQTPRYLIKTRGQQVTLSCSPISGHRSVSWYQQTPGQGLQFLFEYFSETQRNKGNFPGRFSGRQFSNSRSEMNVSTLELGDSALYLCASSRTGRAQETQYFGPGTRLLVL.